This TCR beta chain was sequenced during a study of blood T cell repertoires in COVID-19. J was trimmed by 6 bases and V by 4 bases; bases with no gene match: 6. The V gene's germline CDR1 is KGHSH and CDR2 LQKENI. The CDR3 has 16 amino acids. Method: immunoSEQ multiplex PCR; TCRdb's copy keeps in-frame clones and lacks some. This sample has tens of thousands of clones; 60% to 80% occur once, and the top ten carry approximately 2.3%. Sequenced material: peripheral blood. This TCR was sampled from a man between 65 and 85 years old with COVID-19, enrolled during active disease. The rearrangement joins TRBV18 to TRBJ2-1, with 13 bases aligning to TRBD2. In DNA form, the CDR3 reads TGTGCCAGCTCACTCGGACTAGCGGGAGTAAGCAATGAGCAGTTCTTC. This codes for CASSLGLAGVSNEQFF.